This TCR beta chain is from a study of vaccination effects on CD4 cells after COVID-19. This clone has a single count. Antigen: not known. After roughly ten days in culture, the CD4+ T cells were isolated. Study observations and caveats: Pronounced clonal contraction occurred in clones induced by infection and by vaccine late after vaccination.

This table comes from immunoSEQ multiplex PCR, and its TCRdb copy is limited to in-frame clones, with some not included. The profile covers about 25,000 clones, with over 65% appearing a single time and approximately 9.9% taken by the ten largest. The germline V gene encodes CDR1 SGHNT and CDR2 YYREEE (reference sequence). Trimming took 1 base from V and 3 from J; bases not matched to a gene: 4. The CDR3 contains 15 residues. The clonotype comes from a human donor who received a COVID-19 vaccine. Sequenced material: CD4+ T cells from PBMCs cultured without peptide, taken before COVID-19 vaccination. The chain recombines TRBV5-4 with TRBJ2-1; 7 bases fit TRBD2. The CDR3 DNA follows: TGTGCCAGCAGCTTGAGGGAGGGAATCTACAATGAGCAGTTCTTC. Its protein product is CASSLREGIYNEQFF. Complete variable domain (other parts from reference TRBV5-4 and TRBJ2-1): ETGVTQSPTHLIKTRGQQVTLRCSSQSGHNTVSWYQQALGQGPQFIFQYYREEENGRGNFPPRFSGLQFPNYSSELNVNALELDDSALYLCASSLREGIYNEQFFGPGTRLTVL.